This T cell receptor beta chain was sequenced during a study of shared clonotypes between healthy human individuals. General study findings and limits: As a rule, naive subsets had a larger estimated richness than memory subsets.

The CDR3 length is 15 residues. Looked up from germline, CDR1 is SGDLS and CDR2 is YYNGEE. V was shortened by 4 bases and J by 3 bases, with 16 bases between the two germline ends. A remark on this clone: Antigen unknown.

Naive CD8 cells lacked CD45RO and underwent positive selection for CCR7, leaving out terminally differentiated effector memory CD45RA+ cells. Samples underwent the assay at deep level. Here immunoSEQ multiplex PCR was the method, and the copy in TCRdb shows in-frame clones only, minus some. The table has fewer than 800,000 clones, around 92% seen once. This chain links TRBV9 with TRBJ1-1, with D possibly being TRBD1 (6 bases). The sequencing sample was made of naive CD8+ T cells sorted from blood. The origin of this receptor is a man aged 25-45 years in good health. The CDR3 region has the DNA TGTGCCAGCAGCCCTCTTAGCCAGGGGTACACTGAAGCTTTCTTT. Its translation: CASSPLSQGYTEAFF.